Shown below are 24 T cell receptor beta chains from a single sample sequenced in a study of cytomegalovirus exposure and HLA in healthy donors. The PCR contained 60 Vbeta and 13 Jbeta primers. Assay used: immunoSEQ multiplex PCR; TCRdb lists only in-frame clones, some missing. The sample has some 200,000 clones, about 85% seen once. Sequences were obtained from PBMCs. The receptors were sampled from a male donor in good health and CMV-seropositive.

The chain uses TRBV4-2 and TRBJ2-3; D ambiguous. Trimming took 0 bases from V and 2 from J, leaving 6 bases between them. Looked up from germline, CDR1 is LGHNA and CDR2 is YNFKEQ. This CDR3 contains 14 residues. CDR3 amino acids: CASSQDTVTDTQYF. The CDR3 nucleotides are TGTGCCAGCAGCCAAGATACAGTCACAGATACGCAGTATTTT.

The gene calls are TRBV6-5 and TRBJ2-1, with TRBD1 as a possible D gene (6 bases). The CDR3 length is 14 residues. V was cut by 8 bases and J by 4 bases, with 15 bases left in between. Germline V lookup: CDR1 MNHEY, CDR2 SVGAGI. The CDR3 region has the DNA TGTGCCAGCGGACCGGGACACGGATACAATGAGCAGTTCTTC. Translation: CASGPGHGYNEQFF.

J is TRBJ1-5 and V is TRBV2; 8 bases map to TRBD1. Germline V gene data show CDR1 as SNHLY and CDR2 as FYNNEI. CDR3 length: 15 amino acids. V gave up 3 bases and J gave up 5 bases; unmatched junction bases: 6. The CDR3: CASSDPPGGDQPQHF. DNA of the CDR3: TGTGCCAGCAGTGACCCCCCAGGGGGCGATCAGCCCCAGCATTTT. The whole variable domain, remainder taken from reference TRBV2 and TRBJ1-5, is EPEVTQTPSHQVTQMGQEVILRCVPISNHLYFYWYRQILGQKVEFLVSFYNNEISEKSEIFDDQFSVERPDGSNFTLKIRSTKLEDSAMYFCASSDPPGGDQPQHFGDGTRLSIL.

The chain is built from TRBV9 and TRBJ1-1; 8 bases align to TRBD1. Unmatched junction bases numbered 10, after V lost 0 bases and J lost 12 bases. Germline V gives CDR1 SGDLS, CDR2 YYNGEE. CDR3 length: 14 amino acids. CDR3 coding DNA: TGTGCCAGCAGCGTAGGGCCAGGGGGCATCGGGACTTTCTTT. This codes for CASSVGPGGIGTFF.

The chain employs TRBV10-1 and TRBJ2-7; 7 bases are shared with TRBD2. CDR3 length: 13 amino acids. Germline V lookup: CDR1 WNHNN, CDR2 SYGVQD (reference sequence). V dropped 8 bases and J dropped 0; count of bases not matched to a gene: 4. The CDR3 reads CASPGTNSYEQYF. CDR3 in DNA: TGCGCCAGCCCCGGGACTAACTCCTACGAGCAGTACTTC.

The chain recombines TRBV2 with TRBJ2-5; 9 positions agree with TRBD1. The assigned J gene may be wrong: the sequence end matches TRBJ2-7 better. The germline CDR1 and CDR2 sequences are SNHLY and FYNNEI. The CDR3 contains 14 residues. The CDR3, as DNA: TGTGCCAGGGACAGGGGAGAAGGAAACTACGAGCAGTACTTC. Its protein is CARDRGEGNYEQYF.

V is TRBV25-1 and J is TRBJ1-1, with a tentative D call TRBD1 (6 bases). Germline lookup yields CDR1 MGHDK and CDR2 SYGVNS. V lost 5 bases and J lost 0, with 16 bases in between. This CDR3 is 16 amino acids long. The CDR3 sequence: CASSSGQSSMNTEAFF. The CDR3 DNA is TGTGCCAGCAGTAGCGGACAGTCCTCAATGAACACTGAAGCTTTCTTT.

The rearrangement joins TRBV5-5 to TRBJ2-7; 8 bases match TRBD1. The CDR3 length is 15 residues. J gave up 0 bases and V 5 bases, and 7 bases lay outside the gene matches. CDR1 and CDR2 from the germline V gene are SGHKS and YYEKEE (reference sequence). The CDR3: CASRERTGHSYEQYF. The CDR3, as DNA: TGTGCCAGCAGGGAGAGGACAGGGCACTCCTACGAGCAGTACTTC.

The chain recombines TRBV5-1 with TRBJ1-2; 8 bases align to TRBD1. The germline V gene encodes CDR1 SGHRS and CDR2 YFSETQ. Losses at the gene ends were 0 bases for V and 5 bases for J; bases not matched to a gene: 9. CDR3 length: 16 amino acids. The CDR3 is CASSLGTGTGGYGYTF. In DNA, the CDR3 is TGCGCCAGCAGCTTGGGTACCGGGACAGGCGGGTATGGCTACACCTTC.

For the CDR3, the DNA is TGTGCCAGCAGCCCTACAGGGAACGAGCAGTACTTC. Protein: CASSPTGNEQYF. The rearrangement links TRBV7-2 to TRBJ2-7; weak D call: TRBD1 (6 bases). This CDR3 contains 12 residues. Per germline, CDR1 SGHTA and CDR2 FQGNSA. Trimming shortened V by 5 bases and J by 5 bases, and 10 bases separated the two germline ends.

The chain joins TRBV21-1 to TRBJ1-1; TRBD1, the D gene given by the table, was not confirmed from the DNA. TRBV21-1 is annotated as a pseudogene. The CDR3 is 16 amino acids. The CDR3 sequence: CASSKARKRGYTEAFF. The CDR3 bases are TGTGCCAGCAGCAAAGCGCGAAAGAGGGGGTACACTGAAGCTTTCTTT.

This clone appeared a single time. V gene TRBV16 combines with J gene TRBJ2-3, with unresolved D. This CDR3 is 13 amino acids long. CDR1 and CDR2 from the germline V gene are KGHSY and FQNENV. Trimming cost V 3 bases and J 4 bases, with 8 bases left between them. The CDR3 nucleotides read TGTGCCAGCAGCCAGGTGAGATCAGATACGCAGTATTTT. It encodes CASSQVRSDTQYF.

Comment on this clone: The germline gene is not matched at one end of the junction; a read error may be the cause. This sequence joins TRBV13 and TRBJ1-5; a possible D gene is TRBD1 (5 bases). The germline CDR1 and CDR2 sequences are PRHDT and FYEKMQ (reference sequence). This CDR3 is 14 amino acids long. The CDR3 loop is CASSIGTGGQPQHF. Written as DNA, the CDR3 is TGTGCCAGCAGCATAGGGACGGGGGGTCAGCCCCAGCATTTT. The whole variable domain, remainder taken from reference TRBV13 and TRBJ1-5, is AAGVIQSPRHLIKEKRETATLKCYPIPRHDTVYWYQQGPGQDPQFLISFYEKMQSDKGSIPDRFSAQQFSDYHSELNMSSLELGDSALYFCASSIGTGGQPQHFGDGTRLSIL.

V is TRBV2 and J is TRBJ2-5; maybe TRBD1 (6 bases). The CDR3 spans 14 residues. Germline V gene sequence: CDR1 SNHLY, CDR2 FYNNEI. V shed 5 bases and J shed 8 bases, with 18 bases lying between them. The CDR3 DNA follows: TGTGCCAGCAGTCCAATGACAGGAGGAGAAACCCAGTACTTC. Its translation: CASSPMTGGETQYF.

V usage is TRBV5-5 and J usage is TRBJ1-2; 10 positions agree with TRBD1. Germline loops: CDR1 SGHKS, CDR2 YYEKEE (reference sequence). CDR3 length: 17 residues. The V segment lost 0 bases and the J segment 5 bases; nucleotides outside the gene matches: 10. For the CDR3, the DNA is TGTGCCAGCAGCTTGGTGGGACAGGGGTTCGTCGGATATGGCTACACCTTC. It is translated as CASSLVGQGFVGYGYTF.

This rearrangement joins TRBV5-4 to TRBJ1-5, with D maybe TRBD1 (5 bases). Germline V lookup: CDR1 SGHNT, CDR2 YYREEE (reference sequence). The germline V and J ends were trimmed by 3 bases and 11 bases, with 12 bases remaining between them. The CDR3 is 12 amino acids. This CDR3 reads CASSSSRGAQHF. The DNA for the CDR3 is TGTGCCAGCAGCTCCAGTCGGGGGGCCCAGCATTTT.

The J gene is TRBJ1-4, the V gene TRBV14; D is possibly TRBD1 (5 bases). This CDR3 comprises 13 residues. Germline loops: CDR1 SGHDN, CDR2 FVKESK. The ends were cut back, 6 bases at V and 6 bases at J, with 11 bases in the middle. The CDR3 coding sequence is TGTGCCAGCAGGCTGACAGACCATGAAAAACTGTTTTTT. The encoded protein is CASRLTDHEKLFF.

J is TRBJ2-2 and V is TRBV27; D unclear. The V end was cut by 3 bases, the J end by 0 bases, with 8 bases between. The CDR3 runs to 15 residues. Germline V gene sequence: CDR1 MNHEY, CDR2 SMNVEV (reference sequence). The DNA for the CDR3 is TGTGCCAGCAGTTTTAGAGCTACGAACACCGGGGAGCTGTTTTTT. Protein: CASSFRATNTGELFF.

The genes are TRBV4-2 and TRBJ2-1; D call uncertain. The germline V gene encodes CDR1 LGHNA and CDR2 YNFKEQ. The V end was cut by 0 bases, the J end by 2 bases, with 11 bases between. This CDR3 has 16 residues. The chain's CDR3 is CASSQERIAPYNEQFF. The CDR3 DNA reads as TGTGCCAGCAGCCAAGAGAGGATAGCCCCCTACAATGAGCAGTTCTTC.

The gene calls are TRBV18 and TRBJ2-1; D perhaps matches TRBD1 (6 bases). The CDR3 loop spans 14 amino acids. The V gene's germline CDR1 is KGHSH and CDR2 LQKENI. V was pared by 5 bases and J by 4 bases, with 12 bases between. In nucleotides, the CDR3 is TGTGCCAGCTCAGCAGCAGGGGTTTACAATGAGCAGTTCTTC. Translation: CASSAAGVYNEQFF.

The V and J genes are TRBV5-5 and TRBJ1-5; D might be TRBD1 (6 bases). The CDR3 runs 16 residues. Germline-derived CDR1 and CDR2 are SGHKS and YYEKEE (reference sequence). Trimming left V 3 bases short and J 1 base short, with 14 bases between. CDR3 loop: CASSSTRGMSNQPQHF. In DNA, the CDR3 is TGTGCCAGCAGCTCCACCAGGGGTATGAGCAATCAGCCCCAGCATTTT.

The chain carries TRBV7-2 and TRBJ2-7, with D perhaps matching TRBD2 (6 bases). CDR3 length: 15 residues. Trimming removed 3 bases at V and 2 bases at J, with 14 bases between. CDR1 is SGHTA and CDR2 is FQGNSA in the germline V gene. CDR3 bases: TGTGCCAGCAGCTTCCTCGCTAGCGTAACCTACGAGCAGTACTTC. Translated: CASSFLASVTYEQYF.

This chain connects TRBV11-2 to TRBJ1-2; tentative D call: TRBD1 (6 bases). The CDR3 loop spans 18 amino acids. Germline CDR1 SGHAT, CDR2 FQNNGV. The V end lost 0 bases, the J end lost 7 bases, and 24 bases lay between the germline ends. The CDR3: CASSLDRFQQGWSPGYTF. The CDR3, as DNA: TGTGCCAGCAGCTTAGATAGGTTCCAACAGGGTTGGAGTCCTGGCTACACCTTC.

The chain recombines TRBV28 with TRBJ2-5; 8 bases map to TRBD1. The J call is doubtful: the DNA matches TRBJ2-7 better. The V gene's germline CDR1 is MDHEN and CDR2 SYDVKM. This CDR3 has 18 residues. CDR3 DNA sequence: TGTGCCAGCAGTTTATCGGTAAGGACAGGGTCCCTTACCTACGAGCAGTACTTC. This translates into CASSLSVRTGSLTYEQYF.